This T cell receptor (beta chain) comes out of a study of T-cell reconstitution after alpha-beta-depleted transplantation in children. Trimming left V 4 bases short and J 7 bases short, with 14 bases between. There are 13 residues in the CDR3. Germline assignment: CDR1 DFQATT and CDR2 SNEGSKA (reference sequence). Construction of the TCRbeta library involved unique molecular identifiers. TCRdb used MiXCR to reprocess the PCR reads, holding one entry per CDR3 protein. The sample has some 120,000 distinct CDR3 sequences; roughly 24% are singletons. Findings of the study overall: Diversity and T-cell counts at one year after transplant derived mostly from new T cells. Surviving recipient T cells and intrathymic progenitors accounted for some patients' high TCRbeta diversity at day 60. Reportedly, only several hundred clones from non-depleted graft cells drove alpha-beta T-cell counts at about two months.

Turning to this clonotype: Its antigen is as yet unknown.

The V gene is TRBV20-1, the J gene TRBJ2-1; the D gene is possibly TRBD2 (5 bases). The sample was PBMCs, mostly from graft donor cells, taken 180 days after TCRalphabeta/CD19-depleted stem cell transplant. The receptor comes from a male patient under 10 years old who had a stem cell transplant for chronic granulomatous disease, so the T cells may come from the graft donor. The CDR3 DNA follows: TGCAGTGCTAACTCAGCTAGCCGGAATGAGCAGTTCTTC. It translates to CSANSASRNEQFF.